These 27 T cell receptor beta chains came from one sample sequenced in a study of T-cell memory formation after mild COVID-19. TCRdb recomputed calls from the 5' RACE reads with MiXCR, one row per CDR3 protein. The sample lists about 610,000 distinct CDR3 sequences, 17% occurring once. Sequences were obtained from PBMCs or a T cell subset sorted from them (not recorded which). The receptor set was obtained from an adult woman who had mild COVID-19 (a few samples of this study predate the infection). Cell type and time point are not known.

This chain uses TRBV7-9 with TRBJ2-1; D might be TRBD1 or TRBD2, each matching 5 bases. Germline CDR1 reads SEHNR; CDR2 reads FQNEAQ (reference sequence). The CDR3 totals 15 residues. Trimming stripped 2 bases from V and 8 bases from J, with 16 bases between. The CDR3 DNA reads TGTGCCAGCAGCTTAACTTGGGGGACGGTGGATGAGCAGTTCTTC. Translation gives CASSLTWGTVDEQFF.

The rearrangement joins TRBV3-1 to TRBJ1-2; D not resolved. Germline values: CDR1 LGHDT, CDR2 YNNKEL (reference sequence). Trimming took off 1 base at V and 4 bases at J, with 16 bases between the two ends. This CDR3 is 16 amino acids long. For the CDR3, the DNA is TGTGCCAGCAGCCAAGGCGAAATAGGCTACGGCTATGGCTACACCTTC. The encoded protein is CASSQGEIGYGYGYTF.

The V call is TRBV19, the J call TRBJ1-2; 7 nucleotides line up with TRBD1. CDR3 length equals 14 residues. Germline trimming cut 9 bases from V and 3 bases from J; bases unmatched to any gene: 10. Germline V gene lookup returns CDR1 LNHDA and CDR2 SQIVND (reference sequence). In DNA, the CDR3 is TGTGCCAGCGCACGGGGGACAGCTCACTATGGCTACACCTTC. Amino acids: CASARGTAHYGYTF.

This clonotype was seen more than once but under ten times. The chain is built from TRBV6-4 and TRBJ1-1; tentative D call: TRBD1 (5 bases). The CDR3 totals 15 residues. The germline gives CDR1 MRHNA, CDR2 SNTAGT. V lost 3 bases to trimming and J lost 4 bases, with 15 bases between them. CDR3 amino acids: CASSEYGGRSTEAFF. The CDR3 nucleotides read TGTGCCAGCAGTGAGTATGGGGGACGGAGCACTGAAGCTTTCTTT.

This clonotype came up a few times. The rearrangement uses TRBV12-3 or TRBV12-4 and TRBJ1-2; 7 nucleotides line up with TRBD1. J lost 4 bases, V lost 5 bases, and 7 bases had no gene match. The CDR3 totals 14 residues. CDR3 bases: TGTGCCAGCAGTGTGAGACAGGGTCTCTATGGCTACACCTTC. This encodes CASSVRQGLYGYTF.

This clonotype has a handful of counts. J is TRBJ1-2 and V is TRBV29-1; 8 nucleotides agree with TRBD1. V was pared by 7 bases and J by 5 bases, with 9 bases of the junction left unmatched. Germline CDR1 is SQVTM and CDR2 is ANQGSEA. The CDR3 sequence is 13 residues long. Written as DNA, the CDR3 is TGCAGCGCTGGGACAGGTACTCGGTATGGCTACACCTTC. Translated, it gives CSAGTGTRYGYTF.

As DNA, the CDR3 is TGTGCCAGCAGCTTAAGGCTGGACGGCACAGATACGCAGTATTTT. Protein: CASSLRLDGTDTQYF. The J gene is TRBJ2-3, the V gene TRBV7-2; D not resolved. Germline CDR1 is SGHTA and CDR2 is FQGNSA. V lost 2 bases, J lost 1 base, and 10 bases lay in between. The CDR3 is 15 residues long.

The V call is TRBV7-9, the J call TRBJ2-2; TRBD1 aligns across 10 bases. The CDR3 consists of 16 residues. Looked up from germline, CDR1 is SEHNR and CDR2 is FQNEAQ (reference sequence). Germline trimming cut 4 bases from V and 5 bases from J; bases unmatched to any gene: 7. CDR3 sequence: CASSSSGTGDTGELFF. CDR3 DNA: TGTGCCAGCAGCTCATCCGGGACAGGGGATACCGGGGAGCTGTTTTTT.

V and J are TRBV2 and TRBJ2-5; D possibly uses TRBD1 or TRBD2 (5 bases each). CDR3 length: 13 residues. V was cut by 5 bases and J by 3 bases, with 10 bases left in between. CDR1 and CDR2 from the germline V gene are SNHLY and FYNNEI. The CDR3 region is CASSMLGEETQYF. Here the CDR3 DNA reads TGTGCCAGCAGTATGTTGGGGGAAGAGACCCAGTACTTC.

The sample holds a few counts of this clonotype. The CDR3 bases are TGCGCCAGCAGCGGTAGACAGGGCGGGAACACTGAAGCTTTCTTT. Its translation: CASSGRQGGNTEAFF. V and J are TRBV5-1 and TRBJ1-1; 7 bases map to TRBD1. J lost 1 base, V lost 4 bases, and 7 bases had no gene match. This CDR3 is 15 amino acids long. The V gene's germline CDR1 is SGHRS and CDR2 YFSETQ. Full variable domain (rest looked up from reference TRBV5-1 and TRBJ1-1): KAGVTQTPRYLIKTRGQQVTLSCSPISGHRSVSWYQQTPGQGLQFLFEYFSETQRNKGNFPGRFSGRQFSNSRSEMNVSTLELGDSALYLCASSGRQGGNTEAFFGQGTRLTVV.

The chain couples TRBV25-1 to TRBJ1-1; D perhaps matches TRBD1 (6 bases). The CDR3 is 14 residues long. Trimming left V 4 bases short and J 5 bases short, with 14 bases between. Looked up from germline, CDR1 is MGHDK and CDR2 is SYGVNS. CDR3 in amino acids: CASSAPGRGTEAFF. In DNA, the CDR3 is TGTGCCAGCAGTGCGCCGGGGAGGGGGACTGAAGCTTTCTTT.

In its sample, this clonotype was seen a few times. The chain has TRBV5-1 and TRBJ1-1; tentatively, D is TRBD1 (5 bases). Germline CDR1 and CDR2: SGHRS and YFSETQ. The CDR3 length is 18 residues. Trimming took 2 bases from V and 6 from J, leaving 26 bases between them. CDR3 residues: CASSFFLSGRLGGSEAFF. CDR3 nucleotide sequence: TGCGCCAGCAGCTTTTTTCTATCGGGGCGCCTAGGAGGCTCTGAAGCTTTCTTT.

The gene calls are TRBV20-1 and TRBJ2-5; 8 bases align to TRBD1. The CDR3 is made up of 14 amino acids. CDR1 DFQATT and CDR2 SNEGSKA come from the germline V gene (reference sequence). J was trimmed by 5 bases and V by 4 bases; bases with no gene match: 9. This CDR3 is CSATPGQELETQYF. Written as DNA, the CDR3 is TGCAGTGCTACCCCGGGACAGGAGTTGGAGACCCAGTACTTC.

This clonotype came up many times. The rearrangement links TRBV6-5 to TRBJ2-1; D is undetermined. The CDR3 consists of 11 residues. V was shortened by 6 bases and J by 5 bases, with 5 bases between the two germline ends. CDR1 MNHEY and CDR2 SVGAGI come from the germline V gene. CDR3 amino acids: CASSRNNEQFF. DNA for the CDR3: TGTGCCAGCAGCCGGAACAATGAGCAGTTCTTC.

CDR3 sequence reads: CASSLKSDTQYF. The CDR3, as DNA: TGTGCCAGCAGCTTAAAATCAGATACGCAGTATTTT. This chain uses TRBV7-9 with TRBJ2-3; D gene uncertain. The germline gives CDR1 SEHNR, CDR2 FQNEAQ (reference sequence). V lost 2 bases and J 4 bases, leaving 4 bases between the germline ends. The CDR3 has 12 residues.

This clonotype has just a few counts. V is TRBV28 and J is TRBJ2-7; the D gene is possibly TRBD1 (6 bases). V lost 6 bases to trimming and J lost 3 bases, with 18 bases between them. Germline V lookup: CDR1 MDHEN, CDR2 SYDVKM. The CDR3 consists of 15 residues. The CDR3 spells CASSLGGLGYYEQYF. The CDR3 DNA sequence: TGTGCCAGCAGCTTAGGGGGTCTTGGATACTACGAGCAGTACTTC.

This clonotype appeared a few times. The chain uses TRBV4-1 and TRBJ2-1; the match to TRBD2 covers 15 bases. The CDR3 has 16 residues. Looked up from germline, CDR1 is MGHRA and CDR2 is YSYEKL. With V trimmed by 4 bases and J by 13 bases, 11 bases remained unmatched. The CDR3 DNA reads as TGCGCCAGCAGCCCCTCCGGGACTAGCGGGGGGCCCGGACAGTTCTTC. Amino acids: CASSPSGTSGGPGQFF.

This clonotype occurred a few times. The CDR3 here is CASSPEGQDNEKLFF. The CDR3 DNA reads as TGTGCCAGCAGCCCGGAGGGACAGGATAATGAAAAACTGTTTTTT. The genes are TRBV7-8 and TRBJ1-4, with TRBD1 matching over 8 bases. Germline CDR1 is SGHVS and CDR2 is FQNEAQ. V was pared by 5 bases and J by 4 bases, with 6 bases of the junction left unmatched. The CDR3 is 15 amino acids.

The DNA of the CDR3 is TGTGCCAGCAGCCTGTTTGCGGGAGGTACCTACGAGCAGTACTTC. Amino acid sequence: CASSLFAGGTYEQYF. The gene calls are TRBV6-2 or TRBV6-3 and TRBJ2-7; 8 positions match TRBD2. The CDR3 sequence is 15 residues long. Germline V lookup: CDR1 MNHEY, CDR2 SVGEGT. V lost 6 bases to trimming and J lost 2 bases; unmatched junction nucleotides: 9.

The chain joins TRBV12-3 or TRBV12-4 to TRBJ1-2; D is unresolved. The CDR3 length is 13 residues. V was pared by 3 bases and J by 4 bases, with 9 bases between. The CDR3 loop reads CASSFSGLYGYTF. The CDR3 region has the DNA TGTGCCAGCAGTTTTTCAGGTCTCTATGGCTACACCTTC.

The chain carries TRBV25-1 and TRBJ2-6; D unclear. Germline CDR1 reads MGHDK; CDR2 reads SYGVNS. The CDR3 sequence is 16 residues long. V lost 2 bases to trimming and J lost 0 bases, with 8 bases between them. In nucleotides, the CDR3 is TGTGCCAGCAGTGAACCTACAGACTCTGGGGCCAACGTCCTGACTTTC. It is translated as CASSEPTDSGANVLTF.

This chain connects TRBV9 to TRBJ2-7; D possibly corresponds to TRBD2 (6 bases). The germline V gene has CDR1 SGDLS and CDR2 YYNGEE. Trimming took off 0 bases at V and 4 bases at J, with 14 bases between the two ends. The CDR3 consists of 15 residues. The CDR3: CASSVDYRGRYEQYF. CDR3 nucleotides: TGTGCCAGCAGCGTAGATTACCGGGGGAGGTACGAGCAGTACTTC.

This chain connects TRBV6-6 to TRBJ1-5, with 10 bases fitting TRBD1. The germline V gene has CDR1 MNHNY and CDR2 SVGAGI (reference sequence). This CDR3 comprises 16 residues. J was trimmed by 3 bases and V by 5 bases; bases with no gene match: 7. The CDR3, as DNA: TGTGCCAGCAGTCCCTCCGGGACAGGGGACAATCAGCCCCAGCATTTT. This translates into CASSPSGTGDNQPQHF.

This clonotype has more than one count but fewer than ten. The chain employs TRBV3-1 and TRBJ2-1; 7 bases fit TRBD2. Looked up from germline, CDR1 is LGHDT and CDR2 is YNNKEL (reference sequence). The CDR3 is made up of 15 amino acids. V was pared by 4 bases and J by 1 base, with 4 bases of the junction left unmatched. The CDR3 reads CASSPVLASYNEQFF. As DNA, the CDR3 is TGTGCCAGCAGCCCCGTACTAGCGTCCTACAATGAGCAGTTCTTC.

This clonotype was detected ten times or more. V usage is TRBV7-9 and J usage is TRBJ2-1; D gene ambiguous. This CDR3 has 12 residues. V gave up 5 bases and J gave up 10 bases, with 12 bases separating them. From germline, CDR1 is SEHNR and CDR2 FQNEAQ (reference sequence). The CDR3 DNA sequence: TGTGCCAGCAGCGCTAGGGTTGGCGAGCAGTTCTTC. Protein: CASSARVGEQFF.

This clonotype turned up a few times. The chain couples TRBV20-1 to TRBJ2-5; D is perhaps TRBD2 (7 bases). The CDR3 length is 14 residues. CDR1 is DFQATT, CDR2 SNEGSKA, per germline (reference sequence). V lost 5 bases and J lost 3, with 16 bases in between. The CDR3 bases are TGCAGTGCTGTCATGGGGGGGCGAAAAGAGACCCAGTACTTC. Protein: CSAVMGGRKETQYF.

The chain has TRBV5-1 and TRBJ2-7; no clear D. This CDR3 region has 14 residues. From germline, CDR1 is SGHRS and CDR2 YFSETQ. V was shortened by 1 base and J by 4 bases, with 12 bases between the two germline ends. This CDR3 reads CASSLRADGYEQYF. CDR3 bases: TGCGCCAGCAGCTTGCGGGCAGACGGATACGAGCAGTACTTC.